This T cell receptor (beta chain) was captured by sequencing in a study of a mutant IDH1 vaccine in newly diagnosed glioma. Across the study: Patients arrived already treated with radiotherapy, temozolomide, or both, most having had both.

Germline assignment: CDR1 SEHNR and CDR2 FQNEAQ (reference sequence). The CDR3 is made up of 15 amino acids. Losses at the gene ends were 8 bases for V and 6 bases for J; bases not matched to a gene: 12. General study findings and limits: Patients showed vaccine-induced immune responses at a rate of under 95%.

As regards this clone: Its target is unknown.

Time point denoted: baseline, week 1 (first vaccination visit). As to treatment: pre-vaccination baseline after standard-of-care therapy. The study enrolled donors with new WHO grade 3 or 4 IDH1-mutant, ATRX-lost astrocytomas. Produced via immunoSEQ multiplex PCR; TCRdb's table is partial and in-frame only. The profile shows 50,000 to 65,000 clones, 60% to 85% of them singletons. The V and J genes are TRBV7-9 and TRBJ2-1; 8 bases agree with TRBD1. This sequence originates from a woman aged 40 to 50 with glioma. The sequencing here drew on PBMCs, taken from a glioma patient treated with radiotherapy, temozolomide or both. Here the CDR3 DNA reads TGTGCCAGCCGAGACCGGGCAGGGGGCCGCAATGAGCAGTTCTTC. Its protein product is CASRDRAGGRNEQFF.